Shown below are 14 T cell receptor beta chains from a single sample sequenced in a study of shared clonotypes between healthy human individuals. Libraries were prepared by immunoSEQ multiplex PCR; TCRdb keeps only in-frame clonotypes and omits some of them. Altogether more than 550,000 clones are present, 90% being singletons, with the ten largest covering 30% to 40%. The sample taken for sequencing was memory CD8+ T cells from PBMCs. The subset denotes: CD45RO+ cells pooled with CCR7-negative TemRA cells. These receptors were collected from a man younger than 35 in good health. Some clones in this sample may be carry-over from other donors' samples.

The chain combines TRBV5-1 with TRBJ2-7; D gene unclear. Germline V gives CDR1 SGHRS, CDR2 YFSETQ. Trimming shortened V by 0 bases and J by 4 bases, and 23 bases separated the two germline ends. The CDR3 length is 18 residues. The DNA for the CDR3 is TGCGCCAGCAGCTTGGCCTCCGTCCTCGCAGTTTCCGGTTACGAGCAGTACTTC. It yields the protein CASSLASVLAVSGYEQYF.

The chain joins TRBV2 to TRBJ2-7; 8 nucleotides align to TRBD1. J gave up 3 bases and V 6 bases, and 7 bases lay outside the gene matches. Per the germline V gene, CDR1 is SNHLY and CDR2 is FYNNEI. CDR3 length: 14 residues. Here the CDR3 reads CASSERDRIYEQYF. In DNA, the CDR3 is TGTGCCAGCAGCGAAAGGGACAGGATCTACGAGCAGTACTTC.

The chain uses TRBV7-9 and TRBJ1-2; 7 bases agree with TRBD1. The CDR3 has 14 amino acids. CDR1 and CDR2 (germline): SEHNR, FQNEAQ (reference sequence). The V and J ends lost 3 bases and 4 bases, in that order; junction bases with no gene match: 5. The CDR3 sequence is CASSLGQPVYGYTF. The DNA of the CDR3 is TGTGCCAGCAGCTTGGGACAGCCGGTCTATGGCTACACCTTC. The whole variable domain, remainder taken from reference TRBV7-9 and TRBJ1-2, is DTGVSQNPRHKITKRGQNVTFRCDPISEHNRLYWYRQTLGQGPEFLTYFQNEAQLEKSRLLSDRFSAERPKGSFSTLEIQRTEQGDSAMYLCASSLGQPVYGYTFGSGTRLTVV.

The chain carries TRBV7-8 and TRBJ2-3; the D gene is possibly TRBD2 (6 bases). The V end was cut by 5 bases, the J end by 1 base, with 13 bases between. CDR1 and CDR2 (germline): SGHVS, FQNEAQ. The CDR3 covers 15 residues. The CDR3 region is CASSGRDSRTDTQYF. In nucleotides, the CDR3 is TGTGCCAGCAGCGGACGGGACTCCCGCACAGATACGCAGTATTTT. Complete variable domain (other parts from reference TRBV7-8 and TRBJ2-3): GAGVSQSPRYKVAKRGQDVALRCDPISGHVSLFWYQQALGQGPEFLTYFQNEAQLDKSGLPSDRFFAERPEGSVSTLKIQRTQQEDSAVYLCASSGRDSRTDTQYFGPGTRLTVL.

This chain links TRBV6-5 with TRBJ1-1; possibly TRBD1 for D (5 bases). CDR1 and CDR2 from the germline V gene are MNHEY and SVGAGI. Trimming shortened V by 5 bases and J by 10 bases, and 20 bases separated the two germline ends. The CDR3 extends over 14 amino acids. CDR3 nucleotide sequence: TGTGCCAGCAGTCCTAGCATAGTTGCCGGGGCAGCTTTCTTT. It specifies CASSPSIVAGAAFF.

The chain uses TRBV28 and TRBJ2-2; no firm D call. This CDR3 region has 12 residues. V lost 1 base, J lost 7 bases, and 4 bases lay in between. The germline V gene has CDR1 MDHEN and CDR2 SYDVKM. The CDR3 DNA reads as TGTGCCAGCAGTTTATTCAGCGGGGAGCTGTTTTTT. Encoded protein: CASSLFSGELFF.

This chain uses TRBV9 with TRBJ2-6; no definite D call. Trimming shortened V by 3 bases and J by 0 bases, and 4 bases separated the two germline ends. CDR1 is SGDLS, CDR2 YYNGEE, per germline. CDR3 length: 14 residues. CDR3 in DNA: TGTGCCAGCAGCGGGGCCTCTGGGGCCAACGTCCTGACTTTC. Amino acids: CASSGASGANVLTF.

The chain is built from TRBV7-3 and TRBJ1-1; D might be TRBD1 (5 bases). Germline V lookup: CDR1 SGHTA, CDR2 FQGTGA. V was cut by 5 bases and J by 8 bases, with 12 bases left in between. The length of the CDR3 is 12 residues. The DNA of the CDR3 is TGTGCCAGCAGCGCCGGGACTAGCGAAGCTTTCTTT. Its protein product is CASSAGTSEAFF.

J is TRBJ2-7 and V is TRBV13; D gene unclear. Per germline, CDR1 PRHDT and CDR2 FYEKMQ (reference sequence). There are 13 residues in the CDR3. Trimming took off 5 bases at V and 4 bases at J, with 12 bases between the two ends. The CDR3: CASSLPNGYEQYF. CDR3 DNA sequence: TGTGCCAGCAGCCTCCCCAATGGATACGAGCAGTACTTC.

V is TRBV11-2 and J is TRBJ2-7, with D unresolved. V was shortened by 5 bases and J by 4 bases, with 9 bases between the two germline ends. Germline loops: CDR1 SGHAT, CDR2 FQNNGV. The CDR3 extends over 12 amino acids. CDR3 nucleotide sequence: TGTGCCAGCAGCGGCGCGATTTACGAGCAGTACTTC. Its translation: CASSGAIYEQYF.

This clone appeared a single time. The chain joins TRBV4-3 to TRBJ2-3; 7 positions match TRBD2. Germline CDR1 reads LGHNA; CDR2 reads YSLEER. Trimming took 3 bases from V and 2 from J; bases not matched to a gene: 5. This CDR3 contains 15 residues. CDR3 in DNA: TGCGCCAGCAGCCACTCAACTAGCGACACAGATACGCAGTATTTT. Translating gives CASSHSTSDTDTQYF.

This chain uses TRBV5-1 with TRBJ2-7; 12 bases match TRBD1. V was pared by 1 base and J by 5 bases, with 7 bases of the junction left unmatched. CDR1 SGHRS and CDR2 YFSETQ come from the germline V gene. The CDR3 sequence is 16 residues long. The CDR3 DNA follows: TGCGCCAGCAGCTTGTTAGGGACAGGGGGCATGGACGAGCAGTACTTC. This codes for CASSLLGTGGMDEQYF.

This chain links TRBV7-9 with TRBJ1-5, with 7 bases fitting TRBD1. CDR1 and CDR2 from the germline V gene are SEHNR and FQNEAQ (reference sequence). This CDR3 is 14 amino acids long. J lost 5 bases, V lost 5 bases, and 6 bases had no gene match. The CDR3 DNA is TGTGCCAGCAGCACCGACAGGGTAGATCAGCCCCAGCATTTT. Translating gives CASSTDRVDQPQHF.

This chain's CDR3 is CASGLLGETQYF. CDR3 in DNA: TGTGCTAGTGGTTTGCTGGGGGAGACCCAGTACTTC. The V and J genes are TRBV12-5 and TRBJ2-5, with D unclear. Trimming pared 2 bases from V and 5 bases from J, leaving 6 bases between. The CDR3 has 12 amino acids. Germline-derived CDR1 and CDR2 are LGHNT and FRNRAP.